One sample yielded the 29 T cell receptor beta chains listed below, sequenced in a study of CD8 T cells in ankylosing spondylitis. Findings of the study overall: Blood of patients with ankylosing spondylitis appeared to be characterized by a TCR beta motif of about eight highly homologous variants.

Antigens of these TCRs are unknown. TCRdb independently ran MiXCR on the 5' RACE reads; one entry per CDR3 protein. The profile covers some 840,000 distinct CDR3 sequences, with 12% appearing a single time and roughly 0.51% taken by the ten largest. The sample consisted of blood, either unsorted or a sorted T cell fraction (not recorded which). The source is a male donor with ankylosing spondylitis.

There are a few counts of this clonotype. The chain links TRBV7-6 to TRBJ1-4; no clear D. Trimming cost V 0 bases and J 2 bases, with 10 bases left between them. The CDR3 sequence is 16 residues long. Germline loops: CDR1 SGHVS, CDR2 FNYEAQ. CDR3 coding DNA: TGTGCCAGCAGCTTAGCAATGGGGAGGACTAATGAAAAACTGTTTTTT. Its translation is CASSLAMGRTNEKLFF.

This clonotype was observed a handful of times. Here the CDR3 reads CASSAEGQGVDTQYF. CDR3 DNA sequence: TGTGCCAGCAGCGCCGAGGGACAGGGAGTAGATACGCAGTATTTT. The chain combines TRBV7-2 with TRBJ2-3; 9 bases map to TRBD1. The V and J ends lost 5 bases and 5 bases, in that order; junction bases with no gene match: 8. The germline gives CDR1 SGHTA, CDR2 FQGNSA. The CDR3 has 15 residues. The complete variable domain, with remaining parts taken from reference TRBV7-2 and TRBJ2-3, reads GAGVSQSPSNKVTEKGKDVELRCDPISGHTALYWYRQSLGQGLEFLIYFQGNSAPDKSGLPSDRFSAERTGGSVSTLTIQRTQQEDSAVYLCASSAEGQGVDTQYFGPGTRLTVL.

On this clonotype: One end of the junction varies from germline; a read error may be responsible. The V and J genes are TRBV4-1 and TRBJ1-5; TRBD1 matches at 7 bases. The CDR3 length is 14 residues. Per the germline V gene, CDR1 is MGHRA and CDR2 is YSYEKL. CDR3 in amino acids: CASSRTGGNQSQHF. The CDR3 DNA reads TGCGCCAGCAGCCGGACAGGAGGGAATCAGTCCCAGCATTTT.

The chain carries TRBV5-5 and TRBJ2-2; 9 bases fit TRBD1. V dropped 3 bases and J dropped 6; count of bases not matched to a gene: 9. Germline loops: CDR1 SGHKS, CDR2 YYEKEE (reference sequence). The CDR3 contains 16 residues. This CDR3 is CASSSRGQGVAGELFF. The CDR3 coding sequence is TGTGCCAGCAGCTCTCGGGGACAGGGTGTAGCCGGGGAGCTGTTTTTT. The full variable domain, its missing parts supplied by reference TRBV5-5 and TRBJ2-2, is DAGVTQSPTHLIKTRGQQVTLRCSPISGHKSVSWYQQVLGQGPQFIFQYYEKEERGRGNFPDRFSARQFPNYSSELNVNALLLGDSALYLCASSSRGQGVAGELFFGEGSRLTVL.

In this sample, this clonotype turned up many times. The chain links TRBV15 to TRBJ2-7; D assignment may be TRBD1 or TRBD2 (5 bases each). Trimming shortened V by 0 bases and J by 2 bases, and 11 bases separated the two germline ends. The length of the CDR3 is 15 residues. The germline CDR1 and CDR2 sequences are LNHNV and YYDKDF (reference sequence). For the CDR3, the DNA is TGTGCCACCAGCAGAGATATAACGGGACCCTACGAGCAGTACTTC. This gives the protein CATSRDITGPYEQYF.

V usage is TRBV7-8 and J usage is TRBJ2-7, with D perhaps TRBD1 (6 bases). V lost 5 bases and J lost 2, with 10 bases in between. The CDR3 runs 13 residues. Germline-derived CDR1 and CDR2 are SGHVS and FQNEAQ. The CDR3: CASSAWTAYEQYF. CDR3 DNA sequence: TGTGCCAGCAGCGCATGGACAGCCTACGAGCAGTACTTC.

This clonotype was picked up many times. The chain combines TRBV5-1 with TRBJ2-1; tentative D call: TRBD2 (6 bases). The CDR3 totals 16 residues. Per germline, CDR1 SGHRS and CDR2 YFSETQ. V was clipped by 6 bases and J by 0 bases, with 16 bases between them. DNA for the CDR3: TGCGCCAGCATCCGAGGCCCCGGGAGCTCCTACAATGAGCAGTTCTTC. The encoded protein is CASIRGPGSSYNEQFF.

CDR3 sequence: CASSLGGRALDEQFF. As DNA, the CDR3 is TGCGCCAGCAGCTTGGGCGGGAGGGCCCTCGATGAGCAGTTCTTC. The rearrangement uses TRBV5-1 and TRBJ2-1, with 9 nucleotides matching TRBD2. The germline V gene has CDR1 SGHRS and CDR2 YFSETQ. The CDR3 has 15 residues. The junction had 6 bases not matched to a gene; V was cut back by 0 bases and J by 8 bases. The variable domain in full, with the rest retrieved from reference TRBV5-1 and TRBJ2-1, is KAGVTQTPRYLIKTRGQQVTLSCSPISGHRSVSWYQQTPGQGLQFLFEYFSETQRNKGNFPGRFSGRQFSNSRSEMNVSTLELGDSALYLCASSLGGRALDEQFFGPGTRLTVL.

The chain couples TRBV27 to TRBJ2-2, with D perhaps being TRBD1 or TRBD2 (6 bases each). V gave up 6 bases and J gave up 9 bases, with 14 bases separating them. Germline CDR1 is MNHEY and CDR2 is SMNVEV (reference sequence). The CDR3 totals 13 residues. Written as DNA, the CDR3 is TGTGCCAGCAGCAGGGGCGGGATTCGGGAGCTGTTTTTT. Residues: CASSRGGIRELFF.

The chain joins TRBV5-1 to TRBJ2-1, with 9 bases aligning to TRBD1. Germline-derived CDR1 and CDR2 are SGHRS and YFSETQ. The V and J ends lost 6 bases and 0 bases, in that order; junction bases with no gene match: 7. There are 16 residues in the CDR3. The CDR3 loop reads CASTAAGQGSYNEQFF. In DNA form, the CDR3 reads TGCGCCAGCACCGCAGCGGGACAGGGCTCCTACAATGAGCAGTTCTTC.

The J gene is TRBJ1-5, the V gene TRBV20-1; 12 bases line up with TRBD1. V lost 3 bases and J lost 4; bases outside the gene matches: 4. CDR3 length equals 15 residues. The V gene's germline CDR1 is DFQATT and CDR2 SNEGSKA (reference sequence). The CDR3 reads CSARGTGGWNQPQHF. In DNA form, the CDR3 reads TGCAGTGCTAGGGGGACAGGGGGCTGGAATCAGCCCCAGCATTTT.

The rearrangement links TRBV7-2 to TRBJ2-3, with D unresolved. This CDR3 has 14 amino acids. V lost 3 bases and J lost 8, with 15 bases in between. Germline V lookup: CDR1 SGHTA, CDR2 FQGNSA. CDR3 nucleotides: TGTGCCAGCAGCTTGCGTGGGCCCCCATCTACGCAGTATTTT. Protein product: CASSLRGPPSTQYF.

The chain recombines TRBV2 with TRBJ2-7, with 7 bases matching TRBD1. The CDR3 length is 13 residues. The germline V gene encodes CDR1 SNHLY and CDR2 FYNNEI. V lost 7 bases, J lost 5 bases, and 8 bases stayed unmatched. The CDR3 here is CASTLDRDDEQYF. In DNA, the CDR3 is TGTGCCAGCACTCTAGACAGGGACGACGAGCAGTACTTC.

The sample holds many counts of this clonotype. Here the CDR3 DNA reads TGTGCCAGCTCACTTGGACTGGTCTCCTACGAGCAGTACTTC. Amino acids: CASSLGLVSYEQYF. V is TRBV18 and J is TRBJ2-7, with D tentatively TRBD2 (5 bases). The CDR3 has 14 residues. Germline V gene data show CDR1 as KGHSH and CDR2 as LQKENI. The V gene lost 4 bases and the J gene lost 0 bases, with 10 bases spanning the gap.

This clonotype was seen once. The rearrangement uses TRBV3-1 and TRBJ2-7; D gene ambiguous. V lost 2 bases to trimming and J lost 9 bases, with 11 bases between them. This CDR3 is 12 amino acids long. Looked up from germline, CDR1 is LGHDT and CDR2 is YNNKEL (reference sequence). The CDR3 spells CASSQSSERQYF. DNA of the CDR3: TGTGCCAGCAGCCAAAGTTCAGAGCGGCAGTACTTC.

The chain combines TRBV4-3 with TRBJ1-4; D is ambiguous. The CDR3 has 11 amino acids. Looked up from germline, CDR1 is LGHNA and CDR2 is YSLEER. V gave up 3 bases and J gave up 13 bases, with 9 bases separating them. The CDR3 is CASSHPFALFF. The CDR3 coding sequence is TGCGCCAGCAGCCATCCCTTCGCACTGTTTTTT.

There are many counts of this clonotype. V usage is TRBV15 and J usage is TRBJ1-2; D call uncertain. The CDR3 covers 13 residues. V lost 0 bases, J lost 3 bases, and 5 bases lay in between. The germline gives CDR1 LNHNV, CDR2 YYDKDF (reference sequence). The CDR3 region is CATSRDRHYGYTF. The CDR3 coding sequence is TGTGCCACCAGCAGAGATAGGCACTATGGCTACACCTTC.

The rearrangement links TRBV4-1 to TRBJ2-7, with TRBD1 as a possible D gene (6 bases). This CDR3 is built from 15 residues. The germline V gene has CDR1 MGHRA and CDR2 YSYEKL. V was trimmed by 1 base and J by 3 bases, leaving 13 bases between them. The DNA of the CDR3 is TGCGCCAGCAGCCAAGTTGATTACAGGGTCTACGAGCAGTACTTC. Amino acids: CASSQVDYRVYEQYF.

The chain is built from TRBV20-1 and TRBJ2-7; 10 bases align to TRBD2. The germline V gene encodes CDR1 DFQATT and CDR2 SNEGSKA (reference sequence). V was pared by 6 bases and J by 7 bases, with 12 bases of the junction left unmatched. The CDR3 is 14 residues long. CDR3 DNA sequence: TGCAGTGCCCCAAGGGGACTAGCGACGTGGGAGCAGTACTTC. Encoded protein: CSAPRGLATWEQYF.

This clonotype was detected only a few times. CDR3: CASSDTSGSGNEQFF. CDR3 in DNA: TGTGCCAGCAGTGATACTAGCGGGAGTGGGAATGAGCAGTTCTTC. The rearrangement links TRBV25-1 to TRBJ2-1, with TRBD2 matching over 11 bases. CDR1 is MGHDK and CDR2 is SYGVNS in the germline V gene. V lost 3 bases, J lost 7 bases, and 5 bases stayed unmatched. This CDR3 comprises 15 residues.

The V and J genes are TRBV6-2 or TRBV6-3 and TRBJ2-6, with D perhaps TRBD2 (5 bases). The CDR3 covers 15 residues. Trimming shortened V by 6 bases and J by 0 bases, and 9 bases separated the two germline ends. Germline V gene lookup returns CDR1 MNHEY and CDR2 SVGEGT. The CDR3 bases are TGTGCCAGCAGACGGGATTTCTCTGGGGCCAACGTCCTGACTTTC. This gives the protein CASRRDFSGANVLTF.

The rearrangement joins TRBV7-9 to TRBJ2-7; TRBD1 matches at 7 bases. From germline, CDR1 is SEHNR and CDR2 FQNEAQ (reference sequence). The trim removed 0 bases at V and 13 bases at J, leaving 6 bases unmatched. The CDR3 runs to 12 residues. CDR3: CASSLADRTFYF. The CDR3, as DNA: TGTGCCAGCAGCTTAGCGGACAGGACGTTCTACTTC.

This clonotype was counted many times. The V and J genes are TRBV10-3 and TRBJ2-5, with 8 nucleotides matching TRBD1. The CDR3 totals 13 residues. Germline V CDR1 and CDR2: ENHRY, SYGVKD. The ends lost 7 bases at V and 3 bases at J; junction bases unmatched: 4. The CDR3 nucleotides read TGTGCCATCAACTCGGACAGGGAAGAGACCCAGTACTTC. Its translation is CAINSDREETQYF.

This chain uses TRBV5-1 with TRBJ2-7; no reliable D call. V gave up 2 bases and J gave up 3 bases, with 12 bases separating them. The germline gives CDR1 SGHRS, CDR2 YFSETQ. The CDR3 runs to 14 residues. The chain's CDR3 is CASSFRGGYYEQYF. The CDR3 DNA reads TGCGCCAGCAGCTTTCGAGGCGGATACTACGAGCAGTACTTC.

The chain carries TRBV7-2 and TRBJ1-1; no reliable D call. The CDR3 sequence is 16 residues long. V dropped 5 bases and J dropped 1 base, with 17 bases sitting between them. CDR1 and CDR2 from the germline V gene are SGHTA and FQGNSA. In DNA form, the CDR3 reads TGTGCCAGCAGCCTTGCTGAAGCCGTAGGGAACACTGAAGCTTTCTTT. Translating gives CASSLAEAVGNTEAFF.

This clonotype was counted at least ten times. The chain combines TRBV12-3 or TRBV12-4 with TRBJ1-3; D remains unclear. The CDR3 extends over 12 amino acids. V lost 7 bases and J lost 0, with 4 bases in between. CDR3 in DNA: TGTGCCAGCACGTTCTCTGGAAACACCATATATTTT. Amino acid sequence: CASTFSGNTIYF.

This clonotype occurred once. The V call is TRBV7-9, the J call TRBJ1-5, with unresolved D. Trimming took off 5 bases at V and 7 bases at J, with 15 bases between the two ends. This CDR3 region has 14 residues. Looked up from germline, CDR1 is SEHNR and CDR2 is FQNEAQ (reference sequence). DNA for the CDR3: TGTGCCAGCAGCCCGACCCTGGGAGACCAGCCCCAGCATTTT. This sequence encodes CASSPTLGDQPQHF.

This chain joins TRBV28 and TRBJ2-7; no firm D call. This CDR3 region has 16 residues. V was shortened by 6 bases and J by 3 bases, with 21 bases between the two germline ends. Germline V CDR1 and CDR2: MDHEN, SYDVKM. The CDR3 protein is CASSTTDHRVLYEQYF. CDR3 in DNA: TGTGCCAGCAGCACGACCGATCATAGAGTCCTCTACGAGCAGTACTTC.

CDR3 nucleotides: TGTGCCAGCAGTTGGACACGAAAAAACATTCAGTACTTC. Its translation: CASSWTRKNIQYF. This chain joins TRBV12-3 or TRBV12-4 and TRBJ2-4; possible D gene TRBD1, 5 bases. Trimming took 4 bases from V and 4 from J, leaving 8 bases between them. The CDR3 spans 13 residues.